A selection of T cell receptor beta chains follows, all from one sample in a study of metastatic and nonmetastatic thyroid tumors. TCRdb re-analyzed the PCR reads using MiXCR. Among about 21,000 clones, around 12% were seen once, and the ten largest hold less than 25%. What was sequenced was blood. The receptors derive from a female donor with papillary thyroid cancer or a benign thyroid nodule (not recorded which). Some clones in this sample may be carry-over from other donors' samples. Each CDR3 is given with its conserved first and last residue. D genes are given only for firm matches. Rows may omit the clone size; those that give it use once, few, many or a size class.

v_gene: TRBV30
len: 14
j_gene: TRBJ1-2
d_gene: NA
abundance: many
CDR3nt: TGTGCCTGGAGGTTGGACAGCTATAACTATGGCTACACCTTC
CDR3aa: CAWRLDSYNYGYTF

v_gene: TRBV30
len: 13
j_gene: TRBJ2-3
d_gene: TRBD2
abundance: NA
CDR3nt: TGTGCTTACCGGGGACTACTCACAGATACGCAGTATTTT
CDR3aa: CAYRGLLTDTQYF

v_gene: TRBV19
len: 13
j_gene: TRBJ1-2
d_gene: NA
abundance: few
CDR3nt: TGTGCCAGTAGAGTGATTGACGGGCATGGCTACACATTC
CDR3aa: CASRVIDGHGYTF

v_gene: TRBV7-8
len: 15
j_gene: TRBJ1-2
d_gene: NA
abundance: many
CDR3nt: TGTGCCAGCAGCCCCCGAGGGGCAGGAGGTTATGGCTACACCTTC
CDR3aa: CASSPRGAGGYGYTF

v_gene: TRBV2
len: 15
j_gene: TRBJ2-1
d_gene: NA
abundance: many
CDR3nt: TGTGCCAGCATCGTGCCACAGGGAATCTACAATGAGCAGTTCTTC
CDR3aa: CASIVPQGIYNEQFF

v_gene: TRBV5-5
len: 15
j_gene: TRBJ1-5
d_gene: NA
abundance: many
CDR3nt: TGTGCCAGCAGCCCCGAAGCCAGGGGCGGACAGCCCCAGCATTTT
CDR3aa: CASSPEARGGQPQHF

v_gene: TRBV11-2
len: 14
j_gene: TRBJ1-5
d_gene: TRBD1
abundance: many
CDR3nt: TGTGCCAGCAGCACGACAGGGGGCCATCAGCCCCAGCATTTT
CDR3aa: CASSTTGGHQPQHF

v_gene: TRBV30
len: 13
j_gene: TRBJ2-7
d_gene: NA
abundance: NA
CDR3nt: TGTGCCTCGGCTTTCACTTCGATCTACGAGCAGTACTTC
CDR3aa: CASAFTSIYEQYF

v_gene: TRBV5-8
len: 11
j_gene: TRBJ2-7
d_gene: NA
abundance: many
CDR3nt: TGTGCCAGCAGCTTGGAACGGGAGCAGTACTTC
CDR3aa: CASSLEREQYF

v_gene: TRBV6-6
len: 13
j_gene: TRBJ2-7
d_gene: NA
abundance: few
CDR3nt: TGTCCCAGCAGTTACGGCGTCTCCTACGAGCAGTACTTC
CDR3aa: CPSSYGVSYEQYF

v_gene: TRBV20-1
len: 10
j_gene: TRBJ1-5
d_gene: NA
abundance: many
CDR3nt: TGCAGTGCCAGCAATCAGCCCCAGCATTTT
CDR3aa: CSASNQPQHF

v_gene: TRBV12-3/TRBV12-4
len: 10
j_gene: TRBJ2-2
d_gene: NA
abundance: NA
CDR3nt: TGTGCCATCATGGGCGGGGAGCTGTTTTTT
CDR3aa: CAIMGGELFF

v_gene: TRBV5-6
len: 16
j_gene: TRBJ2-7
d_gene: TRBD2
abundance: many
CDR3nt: TGTGCCAGCAGCCGACTAGCGGGCAAAAGCTCCTACGAGCAGTACTTC
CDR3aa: CASSRLAGKSSYEQYF

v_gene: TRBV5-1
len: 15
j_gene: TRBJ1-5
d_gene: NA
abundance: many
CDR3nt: TGCGCCAGCAGCTTGACCGGAACCTTCGGTCAGCCCCAGCATTTT
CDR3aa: CASSLTGTFGQPQHF

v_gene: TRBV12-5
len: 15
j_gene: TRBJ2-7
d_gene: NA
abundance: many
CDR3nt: TGTGCTAGTGGCCTGACTAGGGACAGTTCCTACGAGCAGTACTTC
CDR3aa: CASGLTRDSSYEQYF

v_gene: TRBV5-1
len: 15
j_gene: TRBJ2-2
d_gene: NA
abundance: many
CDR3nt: TGCGCCAGCAGCTTGGAACCGCCGAACACCGGGGAGCTGTTTTTT
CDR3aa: CASSLEPPNTGELFF

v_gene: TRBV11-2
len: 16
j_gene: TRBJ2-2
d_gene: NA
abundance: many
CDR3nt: TGTGCCAGCAGCTTAGTTGGCAGGGGAGGGACCGGGGAGCTGTTTTTT
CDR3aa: CASSLVGRGGTGELFF

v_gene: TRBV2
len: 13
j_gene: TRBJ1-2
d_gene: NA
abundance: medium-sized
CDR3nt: TGTGCCAGCAGTGAAGGGTCTCACTATGGCTACACCTTC
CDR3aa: CASSEGSHYGYTF

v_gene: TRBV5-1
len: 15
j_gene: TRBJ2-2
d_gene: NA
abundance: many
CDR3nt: TGCGCCAGCAGCTTGGGTGGGACGAACACCGGGGAGCTGTTTTTT
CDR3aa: CASSLGGTNTGELFF

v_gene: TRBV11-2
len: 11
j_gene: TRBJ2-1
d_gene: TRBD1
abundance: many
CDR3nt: TGTGCCAGCAGCCTTGGGACAGGGAAGTTCTTC
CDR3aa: CASSLGTGKFF

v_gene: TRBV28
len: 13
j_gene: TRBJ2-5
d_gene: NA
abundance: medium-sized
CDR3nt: TGTGCCAGCAGCGCGGGGCGCCGAGAGACCCAGTACTTC
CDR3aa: CASSAGRRETQYF

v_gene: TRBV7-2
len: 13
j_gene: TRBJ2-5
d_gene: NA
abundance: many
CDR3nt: TGTGCCAGCAGCTTAGATGCAGAAGAGACCCAGTACTTC
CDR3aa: CASSLDAEETQYF

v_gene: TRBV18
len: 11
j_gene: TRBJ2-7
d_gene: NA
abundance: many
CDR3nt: TGTGCCAGCTCAGGGTCTTACGAGCAGTACTTC
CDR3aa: CASSGSYEQYF

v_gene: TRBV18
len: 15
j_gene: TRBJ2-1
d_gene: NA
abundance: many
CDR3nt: TGTGCCAGCTCCCCTCTGACGGGGATAAACAATGAGCAGTTCTTC
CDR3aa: CASSPLTGINNEQFF

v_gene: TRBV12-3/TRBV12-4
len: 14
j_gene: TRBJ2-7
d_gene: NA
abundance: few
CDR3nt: TGTGCCAGCAGTTTGGGCAGGGGTACCTACGAGCAGTACTTC
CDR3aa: CASSLGRGTYEQYF

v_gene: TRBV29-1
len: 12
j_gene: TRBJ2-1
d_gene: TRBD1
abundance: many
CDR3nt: TGCAGCACAAAACAGGGGCCGAATGAGCAGTTCTTC
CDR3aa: CSTKQGPNEQFF

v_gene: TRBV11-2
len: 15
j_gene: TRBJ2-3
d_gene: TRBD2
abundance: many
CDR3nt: TGTGCCAGCAGCTTGCTAGCGGGAGCCCCAGATACGCAGTATTTT
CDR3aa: CASSLLAGAPDTQYF

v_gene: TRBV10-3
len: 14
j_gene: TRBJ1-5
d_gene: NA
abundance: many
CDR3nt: TGTGCCATCAGCCCGGGACATCTGAATCAGCCCCAGCATTTT
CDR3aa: CAISPGHLNQPQHF

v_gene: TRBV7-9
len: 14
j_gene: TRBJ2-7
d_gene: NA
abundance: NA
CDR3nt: TGTGCCAGCAGCTCGGGACTTCGGGCCCACGAGCAGTACTTC
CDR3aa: CASSSGLRAHEQYF

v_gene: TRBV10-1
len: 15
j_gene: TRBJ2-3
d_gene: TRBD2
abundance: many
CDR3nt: TGCGCCAGCAGTTGGACTAGCGGGAGCCCAGATACGCAGTATTTT
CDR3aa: CASSWTSGSPDTQYF

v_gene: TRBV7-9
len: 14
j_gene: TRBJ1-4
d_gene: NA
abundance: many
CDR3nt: TGTGCCAGCAGCTTATGGGGCGCAGGTGAAAAACTGTTTTTT
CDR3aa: CASSLWGAGEKLFF

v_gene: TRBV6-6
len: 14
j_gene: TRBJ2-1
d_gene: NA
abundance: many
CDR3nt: TGTGCCAGCAGTTACCGGGCTACTAACAATGAGCAGTTCTTC
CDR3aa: CASSYRATNNEQFF

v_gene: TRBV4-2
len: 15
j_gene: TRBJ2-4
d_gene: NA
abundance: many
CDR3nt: TGTGCCAGCAGCCCCGTCGGGAGCGGATCAGACATTCAGTACTTC
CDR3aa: CASSPVGSGSDIQYF

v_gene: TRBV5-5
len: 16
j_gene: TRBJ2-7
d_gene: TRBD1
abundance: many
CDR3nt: TGTGCCAGCAGCTTGTTGCCGGGACAGGGGGCAGAAGAGCAGTACTTC
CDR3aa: CASSLLPGQGAEEQYF

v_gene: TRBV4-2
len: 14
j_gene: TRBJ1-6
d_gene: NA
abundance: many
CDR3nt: TGTGCCAGCAGCCAAGGAGGGGGGGAATCACCCCTCCACTTT
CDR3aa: CASSQGGGESPLHF

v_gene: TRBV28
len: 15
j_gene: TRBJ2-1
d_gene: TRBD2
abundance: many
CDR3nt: TGTGCCAGCAGGCGGACTAGCGGGCACTACAATGAGCAGTTCTTC
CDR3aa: CASRRTSGHYNEQFF

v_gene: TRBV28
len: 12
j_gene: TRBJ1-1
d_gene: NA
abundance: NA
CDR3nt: TGTGCCAGCAGCGGCTTCGGGACTGAAGCTTTCTTT
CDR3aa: CASSGFGTEAFF

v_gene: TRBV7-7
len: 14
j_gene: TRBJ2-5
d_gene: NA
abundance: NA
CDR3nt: TGTTCCGGCAGCCCCCGGTGGGCAGGGGAGACCCAGTACTTC
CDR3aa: CSGSPRWAGETQYF

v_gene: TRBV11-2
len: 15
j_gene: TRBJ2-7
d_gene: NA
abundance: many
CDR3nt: TGTGCCAGCAGCTTAGTACTCACGGGAGCACACGAGCAGTACTTC
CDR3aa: CASSLVLTGAHEQYF

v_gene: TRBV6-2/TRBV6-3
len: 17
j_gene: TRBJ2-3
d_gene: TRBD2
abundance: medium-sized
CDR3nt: TGTGCCAGCAGTACCCCGGTCGGGACTAGCGGGACCGATACGCAGTATTTT
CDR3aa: CASSTPVGTSGTDTQYF

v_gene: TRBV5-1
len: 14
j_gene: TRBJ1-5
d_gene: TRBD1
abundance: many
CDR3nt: TGCGCCAGCAGCTCGGGACAGGGGAATCAGCCCCAGCATTTT
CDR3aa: CASSSGQGNQPQHF

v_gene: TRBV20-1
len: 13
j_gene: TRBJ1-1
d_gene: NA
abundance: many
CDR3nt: TGCAGTGCTAGAGTAAGGCTTTACACTGAAGCTTTCTTT
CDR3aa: CSARVRLYTEAFF

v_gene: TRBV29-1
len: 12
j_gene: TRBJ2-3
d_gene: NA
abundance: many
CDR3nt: TGCAGCGTTGAACGGGGAACAGATACGCAGTATTTT
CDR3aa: CSVERGTDTQYF

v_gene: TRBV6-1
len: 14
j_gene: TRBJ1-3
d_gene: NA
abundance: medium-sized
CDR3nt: TGTGCCAGCAGTGTAGGGGTAACTGGAAACACCATATATTTT
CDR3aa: CASSVGVTGNTIYF

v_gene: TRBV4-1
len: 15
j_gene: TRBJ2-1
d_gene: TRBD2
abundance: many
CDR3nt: TGCGCCAGCAGCCCTACTGGGACTAGCGGGCGGCGGAAGCAGTTC
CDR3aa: CASSPTGTSGRRKQF

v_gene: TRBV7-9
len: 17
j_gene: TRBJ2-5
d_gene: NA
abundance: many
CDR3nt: TGTGCCAGCAGCCCGGGTAGGCTAAGGCGGTTCCAAGAGACCCAGTACTTC
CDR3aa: CASSPGRLRRFQETQYF

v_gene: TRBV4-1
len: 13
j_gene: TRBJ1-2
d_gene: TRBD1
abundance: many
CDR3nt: TGCGCCAGCAGCCCTATAGGACAGGGTGGCTACACCTTC
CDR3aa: CASSPIGQGGYTF

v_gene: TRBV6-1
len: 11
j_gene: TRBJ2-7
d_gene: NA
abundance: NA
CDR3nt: TGTGCCAGCAGGAGGGTTACCGAGCAGTACTTC
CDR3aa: CASRRVTEQYF

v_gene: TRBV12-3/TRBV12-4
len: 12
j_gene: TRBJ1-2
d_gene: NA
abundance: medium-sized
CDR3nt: TGTGCCAGCAGTTTAAGGGCGGGGGGCTACACCTTC
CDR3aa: CASSLRAGGYTF

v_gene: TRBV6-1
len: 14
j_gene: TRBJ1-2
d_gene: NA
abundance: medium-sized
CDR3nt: TGTGCCAGCAGTGCCCGGGGGGGGCCCGATGGCTACACCTTC
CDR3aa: CASSARGGPDGYTF

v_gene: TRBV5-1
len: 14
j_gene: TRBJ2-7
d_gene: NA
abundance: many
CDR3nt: TGCGCCAGCAGCACGACCGGGGTACCCTACGAGCAGTACTTC
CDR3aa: CASSTTGVPYEQYF